This T cell receptor (beta chain) was identified during a study of prognosis after radiotherapy for stage I lung cancer. Turning to the study itself: No patient had concurrent therapy with stereotactic body radiotherapy. Distant metastasis occurred in several patients at a median of approximately seven months after radiotherapy, while approximately 16 showed no significant progression.

This clonotype has ten or more counts. By two-round multiplex PCR, the TCR beta CDR3 was amplified from genomic DNA. During first-round PCR, primers specific to each TRBV and TRBJ gene were used. One entry per CDR3 protein, called by TCRdb with MiXCR from the multiplex PCR reads. The table shows about 24,000 distinct CDR3 sequences, with under 40% occurring only once. Looked up from germline, CDR1 is SNHLY and CDR2 is FYNNEI. This CDR3 has 15 amino acids. V lost 6 bases and J 0 bases, leaving 14 bases between the germline ends. The rearrangement joins TRBV2 to TRBJ1-2; D may be TRBD1 (5 bases). This receptor was taken from a donor aged 50 or older with non-small cell lung cancer. Sample: PBMCs, taken before or after stereotactic body radiation therapy (not recorded which). CDR3 in amino acids: CASSEGGAANYGYTF. In DNA form, the CDR3 reads TGTGCCAGCAGCGAGGGAGGGGCGGCTAACTATGGCTACACCTTC.